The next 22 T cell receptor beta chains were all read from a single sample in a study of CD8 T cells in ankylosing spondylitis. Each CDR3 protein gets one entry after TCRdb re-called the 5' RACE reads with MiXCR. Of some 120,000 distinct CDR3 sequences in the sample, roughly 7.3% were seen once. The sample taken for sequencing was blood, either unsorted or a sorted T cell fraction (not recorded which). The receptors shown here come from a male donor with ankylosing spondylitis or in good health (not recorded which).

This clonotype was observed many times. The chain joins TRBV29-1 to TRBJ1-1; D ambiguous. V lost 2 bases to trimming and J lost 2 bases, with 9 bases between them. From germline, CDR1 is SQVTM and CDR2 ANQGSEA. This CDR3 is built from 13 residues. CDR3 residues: CSVELNVNTEAFF. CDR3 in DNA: TGCAGCGTTGAACTCAACGTTAACACTGAAGCTTTCTTT.

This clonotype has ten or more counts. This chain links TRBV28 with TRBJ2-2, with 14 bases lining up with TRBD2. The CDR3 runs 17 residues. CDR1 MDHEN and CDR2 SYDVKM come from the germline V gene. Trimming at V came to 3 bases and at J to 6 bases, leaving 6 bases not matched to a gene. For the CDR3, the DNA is TGTGCCAGCAGTTTCCCCGGGACTAGCGGGAGAGCCGGGGAGCTGTTTTTT. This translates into CASSFPGTSGRAGELFF.

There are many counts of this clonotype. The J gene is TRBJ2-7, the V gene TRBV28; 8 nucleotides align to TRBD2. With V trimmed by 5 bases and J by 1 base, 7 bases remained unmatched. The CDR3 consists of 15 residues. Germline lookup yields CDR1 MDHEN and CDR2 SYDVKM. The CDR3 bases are TGTGCCAGCAGTCAGCCTAGCGGGCAATCCTACGAGCAGTACTTC. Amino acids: CASSQPSGQSYEQYF.

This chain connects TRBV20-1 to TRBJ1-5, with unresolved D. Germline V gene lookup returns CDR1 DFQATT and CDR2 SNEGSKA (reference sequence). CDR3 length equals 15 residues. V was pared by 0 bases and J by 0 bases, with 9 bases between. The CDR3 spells CSAREPGDSNQPQHF. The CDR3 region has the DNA TGCAGTGCTAGAGAACCCGGGGATAGCAATCAGCCCCAGCATTTT.

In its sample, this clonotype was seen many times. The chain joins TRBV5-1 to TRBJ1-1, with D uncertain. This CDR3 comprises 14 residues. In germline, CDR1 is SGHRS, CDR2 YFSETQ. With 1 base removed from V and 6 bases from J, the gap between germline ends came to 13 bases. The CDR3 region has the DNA TGCGCCAGCAGCTTGACCAACGCTCTCTCTGAAGCTTTCTTT. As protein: CASSLTNALSEAFF. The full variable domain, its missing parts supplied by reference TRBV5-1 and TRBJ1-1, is KAGVTQTPRYLIKTRGQQVTLSCSPISGHRSVSWYQQTPGQGLQFLFEYFSETQRNKGNFPGRFSGRQFSNSRSEMNVSTLELGDSALYLCASSLTNALSEAFFGQGTRLTVV.

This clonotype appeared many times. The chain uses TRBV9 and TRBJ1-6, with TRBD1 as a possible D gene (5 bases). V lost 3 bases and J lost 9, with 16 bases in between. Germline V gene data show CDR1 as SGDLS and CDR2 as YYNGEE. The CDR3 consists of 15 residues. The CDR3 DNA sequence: TGTGCCAGCAGCGCACGTGACAGCCCGGGTTCACCCCTCCACTTT. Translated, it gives CASSARDSPGSPLHF.

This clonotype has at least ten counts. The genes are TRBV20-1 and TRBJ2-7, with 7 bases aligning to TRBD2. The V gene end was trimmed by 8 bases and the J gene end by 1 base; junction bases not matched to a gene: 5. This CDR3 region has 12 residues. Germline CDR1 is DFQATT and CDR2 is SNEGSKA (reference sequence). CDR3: CSSHSGSYEQYF. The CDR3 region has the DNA TGCAGTTCCCATAGCGGGTCCTACGAGCAGTACTTC.

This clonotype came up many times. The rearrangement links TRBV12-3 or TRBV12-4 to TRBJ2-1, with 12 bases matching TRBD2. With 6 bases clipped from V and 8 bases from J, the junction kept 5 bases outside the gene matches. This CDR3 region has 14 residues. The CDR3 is CASSRLAGVDEQFF. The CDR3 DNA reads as TGTGCCAGCAGCAGACTAGCGGGAGTCGATGAGCAGTTCTTC.

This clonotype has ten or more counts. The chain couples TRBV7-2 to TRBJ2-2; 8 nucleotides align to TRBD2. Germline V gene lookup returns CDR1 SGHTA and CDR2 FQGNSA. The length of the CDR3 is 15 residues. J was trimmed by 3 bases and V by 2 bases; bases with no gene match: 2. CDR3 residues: CASSLSGRDTGELFF. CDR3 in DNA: TGTGCCAGCAGCTTATCCGGGAGGGACACCGGGGAGCTGTTTTTT. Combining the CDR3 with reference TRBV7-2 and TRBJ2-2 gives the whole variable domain GAGVSQSPSNKVTEKGKDVELRCDPISGHTALYWYRQSLGQGLEFLIYFQGNSAPDKSGLPSDRFSAERTGGSVSTLTIQRTQQEDSAVYLCASSLSGRDTGELFFGEGSRLTVL.

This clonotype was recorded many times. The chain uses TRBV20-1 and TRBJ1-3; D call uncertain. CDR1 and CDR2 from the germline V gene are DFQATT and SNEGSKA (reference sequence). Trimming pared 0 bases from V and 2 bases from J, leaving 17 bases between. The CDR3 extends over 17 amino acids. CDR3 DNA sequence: TGCAGTGCTAGAGATAGCACAGCCCATCCCCCTGGAAACACCATATATTTT. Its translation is CSARDSTAHPPGNTIYF.

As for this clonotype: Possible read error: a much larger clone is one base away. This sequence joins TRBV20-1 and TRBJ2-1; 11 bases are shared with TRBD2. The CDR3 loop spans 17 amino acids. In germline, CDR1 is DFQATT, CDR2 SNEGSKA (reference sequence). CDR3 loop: CCASPPLAGARTNEQFF. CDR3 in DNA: TGCTGTGCTAGTCCCCCACTAGCGGGAGCGCGGACCAATGAGCAGTTCTTC.

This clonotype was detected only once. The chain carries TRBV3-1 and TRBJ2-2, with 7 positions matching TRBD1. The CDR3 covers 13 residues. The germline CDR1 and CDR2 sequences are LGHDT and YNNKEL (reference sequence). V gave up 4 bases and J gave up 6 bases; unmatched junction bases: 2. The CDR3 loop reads CASSRRGSGELFF. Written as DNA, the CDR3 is TGTGCCAGCAGCCGCAGGGGGTCCGGGGAGCTGTTTTTT.

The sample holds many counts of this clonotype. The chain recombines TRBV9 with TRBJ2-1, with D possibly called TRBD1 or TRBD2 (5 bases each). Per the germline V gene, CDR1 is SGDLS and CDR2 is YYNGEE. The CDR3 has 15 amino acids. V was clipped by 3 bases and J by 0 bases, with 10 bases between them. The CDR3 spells CASSAGTFSYNEQFF. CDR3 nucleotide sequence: TGTGCCAGCAGCGCCGGGACCTTCTCCTACAATGAGCAGTTCTTC.

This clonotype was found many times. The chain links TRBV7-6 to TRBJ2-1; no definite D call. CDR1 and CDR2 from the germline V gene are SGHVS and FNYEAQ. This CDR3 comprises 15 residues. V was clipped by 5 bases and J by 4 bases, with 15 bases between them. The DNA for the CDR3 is TGTGCCAGCAGCCAACCCGACATGGAATACAATGAGCAGTTCTTC. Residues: CASSQPDMEYNEQFF.

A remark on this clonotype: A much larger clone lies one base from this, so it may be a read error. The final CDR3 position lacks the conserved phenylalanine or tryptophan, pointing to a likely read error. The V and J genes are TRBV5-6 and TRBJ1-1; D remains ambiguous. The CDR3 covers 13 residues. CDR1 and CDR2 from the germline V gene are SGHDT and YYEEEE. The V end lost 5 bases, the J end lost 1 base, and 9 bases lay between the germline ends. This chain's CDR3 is CASRYSQNTEAFL. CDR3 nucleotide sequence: TGTGCCAGCAGATACTCGCAGAACACTGAAGCTTTCCTT.

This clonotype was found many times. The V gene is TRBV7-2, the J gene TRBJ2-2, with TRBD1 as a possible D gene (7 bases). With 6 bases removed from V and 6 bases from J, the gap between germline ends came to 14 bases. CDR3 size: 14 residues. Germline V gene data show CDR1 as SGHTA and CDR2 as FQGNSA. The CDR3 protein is CASRGGTGAGELFF. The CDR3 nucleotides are TGTGCCAGCAGGGGAGGTACAGGGGCCGGGGAGCTGTTTTTT.

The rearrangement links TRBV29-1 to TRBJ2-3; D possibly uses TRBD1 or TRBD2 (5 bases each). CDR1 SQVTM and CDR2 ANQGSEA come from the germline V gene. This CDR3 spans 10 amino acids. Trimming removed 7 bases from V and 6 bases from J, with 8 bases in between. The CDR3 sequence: CSAEGDTQYF. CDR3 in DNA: TGCAGCGCCGAGGGGGATACGCAGTATTTT.

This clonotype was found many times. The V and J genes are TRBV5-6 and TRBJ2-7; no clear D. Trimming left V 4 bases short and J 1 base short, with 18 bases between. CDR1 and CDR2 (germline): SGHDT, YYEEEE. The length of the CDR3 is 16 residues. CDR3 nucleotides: TGTGCCAGCAGCGAGTTTCAAAGATCGGTATCCTACGAGCAGTACTTC. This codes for CASSEFQRSVSYEQYF.

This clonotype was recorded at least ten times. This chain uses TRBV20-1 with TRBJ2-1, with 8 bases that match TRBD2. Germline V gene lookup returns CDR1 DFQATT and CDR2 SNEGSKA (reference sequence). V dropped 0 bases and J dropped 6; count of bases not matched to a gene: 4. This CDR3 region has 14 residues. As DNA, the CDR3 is TGCAGTGCTAGAGACGGGGGGGAGCGCAATGAGCAGTTCTTC. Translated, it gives CSARDGGERNEQFF.

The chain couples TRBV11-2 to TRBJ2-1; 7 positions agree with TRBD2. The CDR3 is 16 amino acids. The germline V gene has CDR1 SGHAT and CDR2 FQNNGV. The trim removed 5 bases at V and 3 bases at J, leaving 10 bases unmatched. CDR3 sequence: CASSRRGGSIYNEQFF. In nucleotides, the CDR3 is TGTGCCAGCAGCCGTCGGGGCGGGAGTATCTACAATGAGCAGTTCTTC.

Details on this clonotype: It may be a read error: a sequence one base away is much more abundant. CDR3 protein: CASSPLESVYNEQFF. CDR3 nucleotide sequence: TGTGCCAGCAGCCCCCTAGAGAGCGTGTACAATGAGCAGTTCTTC. This chain connects TRBV12-3 or TRBV12-4 to TRBJ2-1; no definite D call. Trimming stripped 6 bases from V and 4 bases from J, with 16 bases between. The CDR3 runs to 15 residues.

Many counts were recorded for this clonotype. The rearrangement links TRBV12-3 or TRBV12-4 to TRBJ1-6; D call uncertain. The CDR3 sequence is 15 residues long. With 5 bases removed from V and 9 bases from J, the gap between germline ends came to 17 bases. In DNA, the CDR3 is TGTGCCAGCAGTCCCCCGATAGACGGCAGTTCACCCCTCCACTTT. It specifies CASSPPIDGSSPLHF.